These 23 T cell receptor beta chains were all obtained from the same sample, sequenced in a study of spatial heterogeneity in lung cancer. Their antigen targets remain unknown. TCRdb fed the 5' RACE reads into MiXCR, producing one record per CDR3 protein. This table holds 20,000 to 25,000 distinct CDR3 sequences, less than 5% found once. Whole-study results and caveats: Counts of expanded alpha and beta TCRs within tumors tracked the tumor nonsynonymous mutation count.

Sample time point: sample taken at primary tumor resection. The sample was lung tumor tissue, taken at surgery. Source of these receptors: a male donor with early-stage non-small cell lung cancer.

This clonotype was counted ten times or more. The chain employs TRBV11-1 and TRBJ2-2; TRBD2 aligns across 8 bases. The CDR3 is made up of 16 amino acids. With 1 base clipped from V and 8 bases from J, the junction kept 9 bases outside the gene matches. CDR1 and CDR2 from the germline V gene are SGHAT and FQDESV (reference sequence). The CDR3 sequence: CASSLVPGGPPGELFF. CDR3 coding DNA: TGTGCCAGCAGCTTAGTGCCGGGAGGGCCACCTGGGGAGCTGTTTTTT.

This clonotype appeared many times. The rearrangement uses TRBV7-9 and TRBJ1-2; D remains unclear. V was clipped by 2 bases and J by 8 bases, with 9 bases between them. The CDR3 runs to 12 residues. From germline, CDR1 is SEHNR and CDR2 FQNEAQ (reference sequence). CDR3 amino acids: CASSLKDRGYTF. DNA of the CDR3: TGTGCCAGCAGCTTAAAGGACCGCGGCTACACCTTC.

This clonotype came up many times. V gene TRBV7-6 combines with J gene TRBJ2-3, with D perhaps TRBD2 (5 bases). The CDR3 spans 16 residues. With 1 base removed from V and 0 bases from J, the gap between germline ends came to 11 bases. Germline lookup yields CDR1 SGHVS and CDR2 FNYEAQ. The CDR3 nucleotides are TGTGCCAGCAGCTTAGGCGCGGGTATGAGCACAGATACGCAGTATTTT. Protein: CASSLGAGMSTDTQYF.

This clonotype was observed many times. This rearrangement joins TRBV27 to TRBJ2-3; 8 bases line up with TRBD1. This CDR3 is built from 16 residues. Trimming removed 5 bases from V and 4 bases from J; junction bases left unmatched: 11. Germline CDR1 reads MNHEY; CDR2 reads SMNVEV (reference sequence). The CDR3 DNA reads TGTGCCAGCAGTACTCGGACAGGGATTTACGCAGATACGCAGTATTTT. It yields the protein CASSTRTGIYADTQYF.

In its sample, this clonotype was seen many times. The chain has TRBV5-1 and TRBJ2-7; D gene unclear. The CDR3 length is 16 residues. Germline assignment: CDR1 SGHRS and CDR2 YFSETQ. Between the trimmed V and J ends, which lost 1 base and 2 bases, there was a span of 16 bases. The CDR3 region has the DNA TGCGCCAGCAGCTTGATGGGCAGATGGTCCACCTACGAGCAGTACTTC. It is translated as CASSLMGRWSTYEQYF.

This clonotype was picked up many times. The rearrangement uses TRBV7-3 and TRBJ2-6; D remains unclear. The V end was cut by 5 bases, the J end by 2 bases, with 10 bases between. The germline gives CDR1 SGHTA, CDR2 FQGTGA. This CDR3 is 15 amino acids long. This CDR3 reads CASSPAMPGANVLTF. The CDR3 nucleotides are TGTGCCAGCAGCCCCGCTATGCCTGGGGCCAACGTCCTGACTTTC.

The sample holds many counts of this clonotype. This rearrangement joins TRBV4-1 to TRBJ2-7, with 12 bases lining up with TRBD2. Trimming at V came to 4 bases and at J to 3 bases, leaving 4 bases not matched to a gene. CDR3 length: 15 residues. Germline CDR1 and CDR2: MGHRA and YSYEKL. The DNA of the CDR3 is TGCGCCAGCAGCCCTTTGACTAGCGGGAGCTACGAGCAGTACTTC. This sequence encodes CASSPLTSGSYEQYF.

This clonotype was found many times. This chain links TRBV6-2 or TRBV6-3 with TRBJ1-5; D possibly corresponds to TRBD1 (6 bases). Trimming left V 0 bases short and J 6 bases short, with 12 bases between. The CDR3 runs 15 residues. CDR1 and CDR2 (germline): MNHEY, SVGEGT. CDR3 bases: TGTGCCAGCAGTTACTCGAACAGGGCGGGTCAGCCCCAGCATTTT. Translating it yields CASSYSNRAGQPQHF.

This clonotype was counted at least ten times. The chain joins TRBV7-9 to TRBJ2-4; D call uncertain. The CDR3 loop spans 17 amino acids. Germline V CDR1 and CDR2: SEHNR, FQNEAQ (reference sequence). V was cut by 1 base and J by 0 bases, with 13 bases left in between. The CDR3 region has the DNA TGTGCCAGCAGCTTAGAGAATCCAGGAATAGCCAAAAACATTCAGTACTTC. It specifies CASSLENPGIAKNIQYF.

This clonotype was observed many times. DNA for the CDR3: TGTGCCAGCAGCCAAGATATTAGCGCCGGATACGAGCAGTACTTC. It yields the protein CASSQDISAGYEQYF. V usage is TRBV3-1 and J usage is TRBJ2-7, with D possibly being TRBD2 (5 bases). V lost 0 bases, J lost 4 bases, and 13 bases lay in between. Germline CDR1 LGHDT, CDR2 YNNKEL (reference sequence). This CDR3 contains 15 residues.

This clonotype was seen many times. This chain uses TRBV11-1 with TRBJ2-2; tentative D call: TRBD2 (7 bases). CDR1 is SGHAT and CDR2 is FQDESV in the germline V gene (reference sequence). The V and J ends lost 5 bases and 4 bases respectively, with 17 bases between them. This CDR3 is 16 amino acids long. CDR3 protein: CASSQIMGGRTGELFF. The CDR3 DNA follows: TGTGCCAGCAGCCAAATAATGGGGGGGCGCACCGGGGAGCTGTTTTTT.

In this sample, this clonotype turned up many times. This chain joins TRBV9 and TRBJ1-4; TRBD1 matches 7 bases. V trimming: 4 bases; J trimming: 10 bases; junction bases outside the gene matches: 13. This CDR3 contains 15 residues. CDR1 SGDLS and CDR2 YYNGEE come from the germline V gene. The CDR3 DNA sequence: TGTGCCAGCAGCACCAGGGGGGCCAGTTCGGGAAAACTGTTTTTT. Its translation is CASSTRGASSGKLFF.

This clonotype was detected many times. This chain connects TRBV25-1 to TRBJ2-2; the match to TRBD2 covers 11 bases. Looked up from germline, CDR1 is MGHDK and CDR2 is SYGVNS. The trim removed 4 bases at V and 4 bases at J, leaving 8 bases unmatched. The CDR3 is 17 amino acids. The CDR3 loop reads CASSGTSGGGSTGELFF. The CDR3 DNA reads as TGTGCCAGCAGTGGTACTAGCGGGGGTGGTAGCACCGGGGAGCTGTTTTTT.

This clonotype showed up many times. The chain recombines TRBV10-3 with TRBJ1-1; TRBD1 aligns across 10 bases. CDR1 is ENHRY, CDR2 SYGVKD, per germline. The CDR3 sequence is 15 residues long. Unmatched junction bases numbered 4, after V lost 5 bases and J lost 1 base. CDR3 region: CAISRTGGTNTEAFF. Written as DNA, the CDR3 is TGTGCCATCAGTAGGACAGGGGGTACGAACACTGAAGCTTTCTTT.

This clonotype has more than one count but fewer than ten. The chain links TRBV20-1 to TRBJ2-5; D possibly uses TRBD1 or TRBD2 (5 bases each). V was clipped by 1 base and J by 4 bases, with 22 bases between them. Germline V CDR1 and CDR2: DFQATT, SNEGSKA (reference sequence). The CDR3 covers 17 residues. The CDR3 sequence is CSARAGAASGRGETQYF. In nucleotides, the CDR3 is TGCAGTGCTAGAGCTGGCGCGGCAAGCGGAAGGGGAGAGACCCAGTACTTC.

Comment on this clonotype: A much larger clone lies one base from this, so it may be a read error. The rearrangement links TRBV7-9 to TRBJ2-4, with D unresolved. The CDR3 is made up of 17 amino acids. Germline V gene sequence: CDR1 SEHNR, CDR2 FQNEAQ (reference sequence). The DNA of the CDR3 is TGTGCCAGCAGCTTAGAGAATCCAGGAATAGCCAAAAACATTCAGCACTTC. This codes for CASSLENPGIAKNIQHF.

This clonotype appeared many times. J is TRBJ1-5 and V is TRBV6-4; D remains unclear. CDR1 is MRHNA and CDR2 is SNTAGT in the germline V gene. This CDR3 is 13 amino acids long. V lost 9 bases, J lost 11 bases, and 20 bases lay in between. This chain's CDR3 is CASPGIPHRAQHF. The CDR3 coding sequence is TGTGCCAGTCCCGGGATACCTCACCGGGCCCAGCATTTT.

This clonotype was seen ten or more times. The CDR3 DNA is TGTGCCAGCAGCTCATTGAGGGGGTATAGGCAGTTCTTC. Encoded protein: CASSSLRGYRQFF. This chain uses TRBV11-1 with TRBJ2-1, with D possibly TRBD1 on 6 matching bases. The CDR3 is 13 residues long. The V end was cut by 4 bases, the J end by 12 bases, with 16 bases between. The germline V gene encodes CDR1 SGHAT and CDR2 FQDESV (reference sequence).

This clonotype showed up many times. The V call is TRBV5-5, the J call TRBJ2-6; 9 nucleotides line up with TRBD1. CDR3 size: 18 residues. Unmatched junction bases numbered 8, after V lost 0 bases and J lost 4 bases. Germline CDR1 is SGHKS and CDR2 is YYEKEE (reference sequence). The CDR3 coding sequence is TGTGCCAGCAGCTTGGCCGATAGGACAGGGGCGGGGGCCAACGTCCTGACTTTC. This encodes CASSLADRTGAGANVLTF.

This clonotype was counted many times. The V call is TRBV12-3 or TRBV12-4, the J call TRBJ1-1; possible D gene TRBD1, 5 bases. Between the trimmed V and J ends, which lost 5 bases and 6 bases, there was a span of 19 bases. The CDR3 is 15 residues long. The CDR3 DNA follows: TGTGCCAGCAGTGGGACTGGGGGGTGGGGGGCTGAAGCTTTCTTT. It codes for CASSGTGGWGAEAFF.

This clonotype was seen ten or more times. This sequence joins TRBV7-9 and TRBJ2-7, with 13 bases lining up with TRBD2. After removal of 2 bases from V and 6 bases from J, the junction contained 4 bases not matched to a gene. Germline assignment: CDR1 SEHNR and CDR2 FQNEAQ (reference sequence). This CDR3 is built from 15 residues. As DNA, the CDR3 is TGTGCCAGCAGCTTACGGACTAGCGGGAGTGGCGAGCAGTACTTC. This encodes CASSLRTSGSGEQYF.

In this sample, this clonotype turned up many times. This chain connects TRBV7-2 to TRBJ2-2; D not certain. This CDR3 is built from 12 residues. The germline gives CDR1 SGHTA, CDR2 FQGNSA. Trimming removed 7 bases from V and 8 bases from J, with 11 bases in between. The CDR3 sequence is CASMRTRGELFF. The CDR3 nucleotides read TGTGCCAGCATGCGTACAAGGGGGGAGCTGTTTTTT.

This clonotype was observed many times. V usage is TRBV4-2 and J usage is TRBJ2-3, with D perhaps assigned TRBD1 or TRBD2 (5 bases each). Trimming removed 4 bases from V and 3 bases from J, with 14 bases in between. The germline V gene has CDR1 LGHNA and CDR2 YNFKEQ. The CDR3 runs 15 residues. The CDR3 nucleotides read TGTGCCAGCAGCCGGGACCGGGTCACTACAGATACGCAGTATTTT. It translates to CASSRDRVTTDTQYF.